The 20 T cell receptor beta chains given below trace back to one sample, sequenced in a study of blood T cell repertoires in COVID-19. Libraries were prepared by immunoSEQ multiplex PCR; TCRdb keeps only in-frame clonotypes and omits some of them. The sample yields 90,000 to 150,000 clones, roughly 87% seen once. Sequencing input: peripheral blood. Receptors were obtained from a human donor in a cohort sampled during active COVID-19.

The V call is TRBV12-3 or TRBV12-4, the J call TRBJ1-1; D ambiguous. The CDR3 has 13 amino acids. Between the trimmed V and J ends, which lost 7 bases and 0 bases, there was a span of 9 bases. The CDR3 spells CASIPGLNTEAFF. CDR3 DNA: TGTGCCAGCATCCCGGGTCTGAACACTGAAGCTTTCTTT.

J is TRBJ1-2 and V is TRBV5-1; 10 bases align to TRBD1. This CDR3 is 15 amino acids long. After removal of 0 bases from V and 2 bases from J, the junction contained 1 base not matched to a gene. From germline, CDR1 is SGHRS and CDR2 YFSETQ. DNA for the CDR3: TGCGCCAGCAGCTTGGAGACAGGGGGCAACTATGGCTACACCTTC. Protein product: CASSLETGGNYGYTF.

The J gene is TRBJ2-5, the V gene TRBV25-1, with D tentatively TRBD2 (6 bases). The length of the CDR3 is 16 residues. CDR1 and CDR2 (germline): MGHDK, SYGVNS. V was pared by 5 bases and J by 4 bases, with 20 bases between. The CDR3 coding sequence is TGTGCCAGCAGTCCCCCGACACGGGACTTTGCAGAGACCCAGTACTTC. Protein sequence: CASSPPTRDFAETQYF.

This clone was seen only a few times. The chain carries TRBV18 and TRBJ2-1; 9 bases map to TRBD1. This CDR3 contains 16 residues. Germline CDR1 KGHSH, CDR2 LQKENI. The V segment lost 4 bases and the J segment 7 bases; nucleotides outside the gene matches: 11. CDR3 bases: TGTGCCAGCTCACTGGGATTGGGACAGGGTAGAAATGAGCAGTTCTTC. Its protein is CASSLGLGQGRNEQFF. Together with reference TRBV18 and TRBJ2-1, the CDR3 gives the full variable domain: NAGVMQNPRHLVRRRGQEARLRCSPMKGHSHVYWYRQLPEEGLKFMVYLQKENIIDESGMPKERFSAEFPKEGPSILRIQQVVRGDSAAYFCASSLGLGQGRNEQFFGPGTRLTVL.

This chain connects TRBV5-4 to TRBJ1-6; TRBD1 aligns across 9 bases. The J segment lost 7 bases and the V segment lost 6 bases, leaving 8 bases of the junction unmatched. Germline CDR1 reads SGHNT; CDR2 reads YYREEE (reference sequence). This CDR3 is built from 15 residues. CDR3 in amino acids: CASTQTGTGNSPLHF. CDR3 DNA: TGTGCCAGCACCCAAACCGGGACAGGGAATTCACCCCTCCACTTT. The full variable domain, completed using reference TRBV5-4 and TRBJ1-6, is ETGVTQSPTHLIKTRGQQVTLRCSSQSGHNTVSWYQQALGQGPQFIFQYYREEENGRGNFPPRFSGLQFPNYSSELNVNALELDDSALYLCASTQTGTGNSPLHFGNGTRLTVT.

This rearrangement joins TRBV3-1 (or the pseudogene TRBV3-2) to TRBJ1-4; D remains ambiguous. V was shortened by 1 base and J by 0 bases, with 6 bases between the two germline ends. CDR3 length equals 15 residues. Germline V gene lookup returns CDR1 LGHDT and CDR2 YNNKEL (reference sequence). CDR3 sequence reads: CASSQVGATNEKLFF. In nucleotides, the CDR3 is TGTGCCAGCAGCCAAGTCGGAGCAACTAATGAAAAACTGTTTTTT.

The V and J genes are TRBV18 and TRBJ1-2, with D uncertain. CDR1 is KGHSH and CDR2 is LQKENI in the germline V gene. With 3 bases removed from V and 4 bases from J, the gap between germline ends came to 18 bases. The CDR3 loop spans 16 amino acids. CDR3 sequence: CASSPMTAGDPYGYTF. For the CDR3, the DNA is TGTGCCAGCTCACCGATGACGGCCGGGGATCCCTATGGCTACACCTTC.

The gene calls are TRBV7-9 and TRBJ1-2; TRBD1 matches 7 bases. V shed 5 bases and J 2 bases; nucleotides not matched to a gene: 5. There are 14 residues in the CDR3. Germline V CDR1 and CDR2: SEHNR, FQNEAQ (reference sequence). The CDR3 sequence is CASSHLGQNYGYTF. In DNA form, the CDR3 reads TGTGCCAGCAGCCATTTGGGACAGAACTATGGCTACACCTTC.

This chain's CDR3 is CASSIVTGGSIGGTDTQYF. The CDR3 DNA reads as TGTGCCAGTAGTATAGTGACGGGGGGCTCCATTGGAGGCACAGATACGCAGTATTTT. J is TRBJ2-3 and V is TRBV19; tentatively, D is TRBD2 (7 bases). Germline assignment: CDR1 LNHDA and CDR2 SQIVND (reference sequence). There are 19 residues in the CDR3. The V end was cut by 1 base, the J end by 1 base, with 21 bases between. The full variable domain, with the rest looked up from reference TRBV19 and TRBJ2-3, is DGGITQSPKYLFRKEGQNVTLSCEQNLNHDAMYWYRQDPGQGLRLIYYSQIVNDFQKGDIAEGYSVSREKKESFPLTVTSAQKNPTAFYLCASSIVTGGSIGGTDTQYFGPGTRLTVL.

This chain connects TRBV6-5 to TRBJ1-1; D remains ambiguous. The CDR3 is made up of 13 amino acids. The germline CDR1 and CDR2 sequences are MNHEY and SVGAGI. V shed 7 bases and J shed 1 base, with 10 bases lying between them. The CDR3 here is CASITTGNTEAFF. The CDR3 region has the DNA TGTGCCAGCATTACGACTGGGAACACTGAAGCTTTCTTT.

V is TRBV5-1 and J is TRBJ1-3; TRBD1 matches at 11 bases. CDR1 SGHRS and CDR2 YFSETQ come from the germline V gene. The CDR3 is 16 amino acids. V lost 6 bases to trimming and J lost 1 base; unmatched junction nucleotides: 6. CDR3 protein: CASKTGTGGSGNTIYF. Here the CDR3 DNA reads TGCGCCAGCAAGACGGGGACAGGGGGATCTGGAAACACCATATATTTT.

The V call is TRBV11-3, the J call TRBJ2-5; D is possibly TRBD2 (6 bases). The V end was cut by 3 bases, the J end by 5 bases, with 19 bases between. The CDR3 runs 16 residues. Germline CDR1 reads SGHNT; CDR2 reads YENEEA. The CDR3 DNA follows: TGTGCCAGCAGCTTGGGGATCAGGACTACCCAGGAGACCCAGTACTTC. As protein: CASSLGIRTTQETQYF. Full variable domain (remainder filled in from reference TRBV11-3 and TRBJ2-5): EAGVVQSPRYKIIEKKQPVAFWCNPISGHNTLYWYLQNLGQGPELLIRYENEEAVDDSQLPKDRFSAERLKGVDSTLKIQPAELGDSAVYLCASSLGIRTTQETQYFGPGTRLLVL.

A single count supports this clone. This rearrangement joins TRBV7-2 to TRBJ1-5; 11 bases are a match to TRBD1. Trimming removed 7 bases from V and 9 bases from J; junction bases left unmatched: 8. Germline assignment: CDR1 SGHTA and CDR2 FQGNSA. The CDR3 loop spans 14 amino acids. The CDR3: CASTLAGQGVPQHF. Written as DNA, the CDR3 is TGTGCCAGCACGCTTGCGGGACAGGGGGTGCCCCAGCATTTT.

This clone was detected once. The chain couples TRBV6-5 to TRBJ2-7; perhaps TRBD1 as D (6 bases). The germline V gene has CDR1 MNHEY and CDR2 SVGAGI. The CDR3 consists of 15 residues. Trimming pared 5 bases from V and 0 bases from J, leaving 14 bases between. The CDR3 nucleotides are TGTGCCAGCAGTCCTAGGGAAGGGGGCTCCTACGAGCAGTACTTC. Translating gives CASSPREGGSYEQYF.

The chain uses TRBV7-8 and TRBJ2-1; perhaps TRBD1 as D (6 bases). The CDR3 is made up of 14 amino acids. CDR1 is SGHVS and CDR2 is FQNEAQ in the germline V gene. V dropped 4 bases and J dropped 7 bases, with 14 bases sitting between them. The CDR3 here is CASSSYRVGNEQFF. CDR3 DNA sequence: TGTGCCAGCAGCTCATACAGGGTTGGTAATGAGCAGTTCTTC.

The genes are TRBV3-1 (or the pseudogene TRBV3-2) and TRBJ1-6, with D possibly TRBD1 on 5 matching bases. The CDR3 length is 13 residues. V was trimmed by 5 bases and J by 10 bases, leaving 12 bases between them. Germline-derived CDR1 and CDR2 are LGHDT and YNNKEL (reference sequence). CDR3 residues: CASSYPQGSPLHF. In nucleotides, the CDR3 is TGTGCCAGCAGCTATCCCCAGGGCTCACCCCTCCACTTT.

V and J are TRBV11-2 and TRBJ1-2, with 10 bases aligning to TRBD1. This CDR3 is built from 14 residues. The trim removed 6 bases at V and 7 bases at J, leaving 8 bases unmatched. CDR1 and CDR2 (germline): SGHAT, FQNNGV. CDR3 DNA: TGTGCCAGCAGAGTGACAGGGGGCCCCACTGGCTACACCTTC. It yields the protein CASRVTGGPTGYTF. Full variable domain (outside the CDR3, taken from reference TRBV11-2 and TRBJ1-2): EAGVAQSPRYKIIEKRQSVAFWCNPISGHATLYWYQQILGQGPKLLIQFQNNGVVDDSQLPKDRFSAERLKGVDSTLKIQPAKLEDSAVYLCASRVTGGPTGYTFGSGTRLTVV.

This clone has just a few counts. The chain has TRBV5-4 and TRBJ2-7; TRBD2 agrees at 8 bases. The germline gives CDR1 SGHNT, CDR2 YYREEE (reference sequence). V shed 4 bases and J 6 bases; nucleotides not matched to a gene: 9. This CDR3 is 14 amino acids long. The CDR3 here is CASSPLREGPEQYF. The CDR3 DNA follows: TGTGCCAGCAGCCCCCTCCGGGAGGGCCCCGAGCAGTACTTC.

The chain combines TRBV7-9 with TRBJ1-3; perhaps TRBD1 as D (5 bases). V lost 2 bases, J lost 3 bases, and 14 bases lay in between. CDR3 length: 16 residues. Germline V lookup: CDR1 SEHNR, CDR2 FQNEAQ (reference sequence). The CDR3 nucleotides read TGTGCCAGCAGCTTACCCCAGGGCTCGGGTGGAAACACCATATATTTT. Translated: CASSLPQGSGGNTIYF.

This clone was found once. The chain carries TRBV14 and TRBJ1-2; 8 bases map to TRBD1. Per the germline V gene, CDR1 is SGHDN and CDR2 is FVKESK. V shed 6 bases and J 8 bases; nucleotides not matched to a gene: 14. The CDR3 runs 15 residues. Here the CDR3 DNA reads TGTGCCAGCAGAGAACACGGACAGGGTGTGGGAGGCTACACCTTC. It codes for CASREHGQGVGGYTF.